Presented here are 3 T cell receptor beta chains from one specimen sequenced in a study of shared clonotypes between healthy human individuals. Profiled with immunoSEQ multiplex PCR; TCRdb holds only in-frame clones, not every one. The sample lists some 1.4 million clones, roughly 96% seen once, with over 1% in the top ten. The sequencing input was naive CD4+ T cells sorted from blood. Sample subset: CD45RA+ positively selected. Every receptor here comes from a man aged 25 to 45 in good health.

In DNA form, the CDR3 reads TGTGCCAGCTCACCGGCTAGCCTTTTCGGGAATGAGCAGTTCTTC. Amino acid sequence: CASSPASLFGNEQFF. V and J are TRBV18 and TRBJ2-1; weak D call: TRBD2 (5 bases). CDR1 is KGHSH, CDR2 LQKENI, per germline. This CDR3 has 15 residues. The germline V and J ends were trimmed by 3 bases and 7 bases, with 16 bases remaining between them.

Note on this clone: The sample holds other DNA sequences that translate to the same CDR3. This sequence joins TRBV5-1 and TRBJ2-3; 7 nucleotides match TRBD1. CDR1 and CDR2 (germline): SGHRS, YFSETQ. The CDR3 is 14 amino acids. After removal of 3 bases from V and 3 bases from J, the junction contained 4 bases not matched to a gene. This chain's CDR3 is CASSSGQLTDTQYF. CDR3 nucleotide sequence: TGCGCCAGCAGCTCGGGACAGCTTACAGATACGCAGTATTTT.

This sequence joins TRBV7-9 and TRBJ2-5; TRBD1 or TRBD2 may be the D gene (6 bases each). The CDR3 loop spans 15 amino acids. Germline V lookup: CDR1 SEHNR, CDR2 FQNEAQ (reference sequence). Trimming cost V 4 bases and J 1 base, with 13 bases left between them. CDR3 nucleotides: TGTGCCAGCAGCTCTACAGGGAGGACCCAAGAGACCCAGTACTTC. Its translation: CASSSTGRTQETQYF.